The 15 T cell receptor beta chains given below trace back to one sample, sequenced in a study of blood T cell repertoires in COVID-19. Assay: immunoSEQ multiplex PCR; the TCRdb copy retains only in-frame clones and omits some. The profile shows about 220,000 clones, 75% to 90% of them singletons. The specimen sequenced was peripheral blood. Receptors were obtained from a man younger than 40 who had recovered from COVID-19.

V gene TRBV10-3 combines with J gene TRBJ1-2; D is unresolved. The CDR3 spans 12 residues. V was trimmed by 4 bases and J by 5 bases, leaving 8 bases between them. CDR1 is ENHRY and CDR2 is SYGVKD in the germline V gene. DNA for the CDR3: TGTGCCATCAGTGCTGGAGAGTATGGCTACACCTTC. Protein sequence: CAISAGEYGYTF.

The chain's CDR3 is CASSFDSGGYSPLHF. Here the CDR3 DNA reads TGTGCCAGCAGCTTTGATTCCGGGGGGTATTCACCCCTCCACTTT. The chain recombines TRBV7-6 with TRBJ1-6, with a possible D match to TRBD1 (5 bases). The V and J ends lost 3 bases and 8 bases respectively, with 14 bases between them. The CDR3 is made up of 15 amino acids. The germline CDR1 and CDR2 sequences are SGHVS and FNYEAQ. The full variable domain, in which reference TRBV7-6 and TRBJ1-6 provide the parts outside the CDR3, is GAGVSQSPRYKVTKRGQDVALRCDPISGHVSLYWYRQALGQGPEFLTYFNYEAQQDKSGLPNDRFSAERPEGSISTLTIQRTEQRDSAMYRCASSFDSGGYSPLHFGNGTRLTVT.

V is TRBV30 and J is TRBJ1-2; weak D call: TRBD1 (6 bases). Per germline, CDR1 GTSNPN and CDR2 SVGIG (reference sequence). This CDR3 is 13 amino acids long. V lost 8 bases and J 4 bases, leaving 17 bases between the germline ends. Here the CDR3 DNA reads TGTGCCCGGATCAGGGAGACAGGCTATGGCTACACCTTC. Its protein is CARIRETGYGYTF.

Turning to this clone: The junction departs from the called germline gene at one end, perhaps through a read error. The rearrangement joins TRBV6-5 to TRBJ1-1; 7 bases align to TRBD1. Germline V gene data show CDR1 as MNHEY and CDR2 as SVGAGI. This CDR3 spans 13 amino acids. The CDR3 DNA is TGTGCCAGTAGTTTTAACAGGGGCACTGAAGCTTTCTTT. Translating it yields CASSFNRGTEAFF.

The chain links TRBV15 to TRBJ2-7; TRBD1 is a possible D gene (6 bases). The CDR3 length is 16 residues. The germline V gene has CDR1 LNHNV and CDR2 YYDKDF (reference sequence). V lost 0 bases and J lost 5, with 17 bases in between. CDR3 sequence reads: CATSRDRGRGSHEQYF. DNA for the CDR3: TGTGCCACCAGCAGAGATCGAGGCAGGGGAAGTCACGAGCAGTACTTC.

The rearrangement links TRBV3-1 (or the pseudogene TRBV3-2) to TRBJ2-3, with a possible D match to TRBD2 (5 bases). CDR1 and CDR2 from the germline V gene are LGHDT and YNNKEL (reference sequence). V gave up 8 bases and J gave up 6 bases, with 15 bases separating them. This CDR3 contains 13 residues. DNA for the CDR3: TGTGCCAGCCTTACGTCGGGCGGGGATACGCAGTATTTT. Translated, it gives CASLTSGGDTQYF.

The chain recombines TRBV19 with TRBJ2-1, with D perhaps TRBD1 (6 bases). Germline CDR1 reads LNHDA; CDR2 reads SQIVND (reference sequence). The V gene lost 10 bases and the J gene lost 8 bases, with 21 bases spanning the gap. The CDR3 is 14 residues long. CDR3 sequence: CATETGFGVDEQFF. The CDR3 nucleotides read TGTGCCACCGAGACAGGATTCGGGGTGGATGAGCAGTTCTTC.

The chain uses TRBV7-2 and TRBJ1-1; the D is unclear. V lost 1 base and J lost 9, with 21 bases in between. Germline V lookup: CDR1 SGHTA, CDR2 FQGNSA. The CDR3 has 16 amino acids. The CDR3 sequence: CASSLELLVQLPKAFF. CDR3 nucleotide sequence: TGTGCCAGCAGCTTAGAGCTCCTGGTACAGCTGCCGAAAGCTTTCTTT.

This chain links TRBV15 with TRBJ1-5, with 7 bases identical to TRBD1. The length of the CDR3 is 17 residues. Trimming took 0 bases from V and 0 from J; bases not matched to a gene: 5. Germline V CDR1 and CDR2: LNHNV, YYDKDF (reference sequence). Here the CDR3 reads CATSREGTDYSNQPQHF. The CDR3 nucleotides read TGTGCCACCAGCAGAGAGGGGACAGACTATAGCAATCAGCCCCAGCATTTT.

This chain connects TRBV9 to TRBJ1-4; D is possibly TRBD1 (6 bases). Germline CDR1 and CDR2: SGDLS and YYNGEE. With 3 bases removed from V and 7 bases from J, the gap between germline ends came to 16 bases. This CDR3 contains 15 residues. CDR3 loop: CASSDTGPEGEKLFF. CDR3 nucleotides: TGTGCCAGCAGCGACACAGGGCCCGAGGGTGAAAAACTGTTTTTT.

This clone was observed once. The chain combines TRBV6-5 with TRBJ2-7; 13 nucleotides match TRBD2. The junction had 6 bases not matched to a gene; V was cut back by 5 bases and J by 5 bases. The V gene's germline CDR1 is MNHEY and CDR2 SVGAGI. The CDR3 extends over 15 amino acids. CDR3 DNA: TGTGCCAGCAGTCCGACTAGCGGGGGGAGTGACGAGCAGTACTTC. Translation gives CASSPTSGGSDEQYF.

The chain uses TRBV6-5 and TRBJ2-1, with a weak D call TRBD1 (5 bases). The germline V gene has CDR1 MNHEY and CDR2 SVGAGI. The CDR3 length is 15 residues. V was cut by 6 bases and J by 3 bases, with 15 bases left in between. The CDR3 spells CASSHPTGFYNEQFF. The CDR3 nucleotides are TGTGCCAGCAGCCATCCCACAGGCTTCTACAATGAGCAGTTCTTC.

The CDR3 nucleotides read TGTGCCATCAGTGCACTAGCGGGGGGGAGCTCCTACAATGAGCAGTTCTTC. This encodes CAISALAGGSSYNEQFF. The V gene is TRBV10-3, the J gene TRBJ2-1; 13 bases match TRBD2. CDR1 and CDR2 (germline): ENHRY, SYGVKD. J gave up 0 bases and V 4 bases, and 3 bases lay outside the gene matches. The CDR3 length is 17 residues.

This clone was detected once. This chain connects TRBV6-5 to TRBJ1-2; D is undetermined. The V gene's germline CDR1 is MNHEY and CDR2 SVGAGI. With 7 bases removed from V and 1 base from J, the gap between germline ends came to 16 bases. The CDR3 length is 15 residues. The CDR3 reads CASTKRPDLNYGYTF. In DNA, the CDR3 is TGTGCCAGCACCAAGAGGCCAGACCTTAACTATGGCTACACCTTC.

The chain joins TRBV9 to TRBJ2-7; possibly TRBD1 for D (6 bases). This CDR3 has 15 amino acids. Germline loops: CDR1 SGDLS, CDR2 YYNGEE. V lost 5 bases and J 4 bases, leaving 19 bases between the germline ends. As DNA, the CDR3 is TGTGCCAGCAGTAATACAGGGAACCTCCTATACGAGCAGTACTTC. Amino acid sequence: CASSNTGNLLYEQYF. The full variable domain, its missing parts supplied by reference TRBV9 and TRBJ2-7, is DSGVTQTPKHLITATGQRVTLRCSPRSGDLSVYWYQQSLDQGLQFLIQYYNGEERAKGNILERFSAQQFPDLHSELNLSSLELGDSALYFCASSNTGNLLYEQYFGPGTRLTVT.